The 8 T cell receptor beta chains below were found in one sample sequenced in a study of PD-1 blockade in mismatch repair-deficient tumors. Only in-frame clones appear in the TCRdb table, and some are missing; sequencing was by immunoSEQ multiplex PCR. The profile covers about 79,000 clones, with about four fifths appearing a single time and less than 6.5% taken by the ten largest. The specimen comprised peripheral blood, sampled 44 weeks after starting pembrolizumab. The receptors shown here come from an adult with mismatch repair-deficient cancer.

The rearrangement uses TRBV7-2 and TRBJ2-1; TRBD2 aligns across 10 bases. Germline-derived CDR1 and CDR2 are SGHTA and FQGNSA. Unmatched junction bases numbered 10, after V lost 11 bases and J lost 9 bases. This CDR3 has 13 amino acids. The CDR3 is CAYGLAERGEQFF. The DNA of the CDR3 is TGTGCCTACGGACTAGCGGAAAGGGGTGAGCAGTTCTTC.

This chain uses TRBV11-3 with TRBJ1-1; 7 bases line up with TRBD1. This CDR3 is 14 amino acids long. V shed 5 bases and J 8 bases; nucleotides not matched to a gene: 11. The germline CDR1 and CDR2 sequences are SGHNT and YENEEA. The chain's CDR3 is CASSIRKGTAEAFF. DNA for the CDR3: TGTGCCAGCAGCATCAGAAAAGGGACAGCCGAAGCTTTCTTT.

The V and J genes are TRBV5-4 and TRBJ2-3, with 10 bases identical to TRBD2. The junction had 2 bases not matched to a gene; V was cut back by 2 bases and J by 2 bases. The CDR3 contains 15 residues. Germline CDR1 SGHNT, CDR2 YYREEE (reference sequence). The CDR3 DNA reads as TGTGCCAGCAGCTTAGCGGGAGGGGACACAGATACGCAGTATTTT. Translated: CASSLAGGDTDTQYF. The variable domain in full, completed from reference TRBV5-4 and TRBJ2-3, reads ETGVTQSPTHLIKTRGQQVTLRCSSQSGHNTVSWYQQALGQGPQFIFQYYREEENGRGNFPPRFSGLQFPNYSSELNVNALELDDSALYLCASSLAGGDTDTQYFGPGTRLTVL.

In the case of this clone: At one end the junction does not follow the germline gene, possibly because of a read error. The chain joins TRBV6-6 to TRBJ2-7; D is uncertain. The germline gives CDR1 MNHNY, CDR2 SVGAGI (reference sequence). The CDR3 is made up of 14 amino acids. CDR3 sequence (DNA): TGTGCCATCAGTGACCCTAAAGACTCCTACGAGCAGTACTTC. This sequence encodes CAISDPKDSYEQYF.

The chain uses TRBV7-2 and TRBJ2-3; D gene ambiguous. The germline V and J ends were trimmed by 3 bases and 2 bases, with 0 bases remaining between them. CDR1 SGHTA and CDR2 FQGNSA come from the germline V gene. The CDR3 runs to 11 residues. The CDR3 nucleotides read TGTGCCAGCAGCTTCACAGATACGCAGTATTTT. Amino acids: CASSFTDTQYF.

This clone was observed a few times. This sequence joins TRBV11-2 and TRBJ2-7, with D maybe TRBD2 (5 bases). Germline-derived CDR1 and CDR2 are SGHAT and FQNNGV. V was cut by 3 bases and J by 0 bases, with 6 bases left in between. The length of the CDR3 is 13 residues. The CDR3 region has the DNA TGTGCCAGCAGCTTTGGACTCTCCTACGAGCAGTACTTC. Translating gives CASSFGLSYEQYF.

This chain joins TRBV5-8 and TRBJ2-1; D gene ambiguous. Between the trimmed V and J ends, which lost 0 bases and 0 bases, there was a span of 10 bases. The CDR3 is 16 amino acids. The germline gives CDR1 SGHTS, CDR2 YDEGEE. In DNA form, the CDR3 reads TGTGCCAGCAGCTTGGGGCCGGGCAGCTCCTACAATGAGCAGTTCTTC. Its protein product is CASSLGPGSSYNEQFF.

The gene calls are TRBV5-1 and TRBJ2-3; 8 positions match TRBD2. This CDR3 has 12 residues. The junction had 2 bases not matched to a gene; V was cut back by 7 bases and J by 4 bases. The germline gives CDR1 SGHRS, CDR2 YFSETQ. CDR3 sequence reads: CASSGGADTQYF. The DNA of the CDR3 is TGCGCCAGCTCCGGGGGGGCAGATACGCAGTATTTT.